The subject of this entry is one TCR beta chain. The data are from a study of blood T cell repertoires in COVID-19. About the research overall: Material from acute and convalescent COVID-19 was sourced from the United States, Italy and Spain. T cells, B-cell-depleted T cells, or PBMCs provided the cDNA or gDNA that served as material.

The length of the CDR3 is 14 residues. In germline, CDR1 is LNHDA, CDR2 SQIVND (reference sequence). V gave up 3 bases and J gave up 0 bases, with 8 bases separating them. In the study's own analysis: Estimated nucleated cell counts came from reference gene primer amplification. Produced via immunoSEQ multiplex PCR; TCRdb's table is partial and in-frame only. That table gives V, J and clone size, and the DNA gave D and trimming. The data show approximately 240,000 clones, around 87% seen once. Sequencing used peripheral blood. The TCR comes from a woman between 25 and 40 years old who had recovered from COVID-19. The chain recombines TRBV19 with TRBJ2-5, with D unresolved. The CDR3 loop is CASSISVNQETQYF. The CDR3 coding sequence is TGTGCCAGTAGTATCTCGGTGAACCAAGAGACCCAGTACTTC. The variable domain in full, completed from reference TRBV19 and TRBJ2-5, reads DGGITQSPKYLFRKEGQNVTLSCEQNLNHDAMYWYRQDPGQGLRLIYYSQIVNDFQKGDIAEGYSVSREKKESFPLTVTSAQKNPTAFYLCASSISVNQETQYFGPGTRLLVL.